The 30 T cell receptor beta chains in this list originate from one sample, sequenced in a study of blood T cell repertoires in COVID-19. Method: immunoSEQ multiplex PCR; TCRdb's copy keeps in-frame clones and lacks some. The repertoire consists of some 330,000 clones, with about 90% occurring once and the leading ten covering approximately 1.9%. The sequencing sample was made of PBMCs or T cells enriched from blood (not recorded which). These receptors all come from a man aged 40-49 years in a cohort exposed to, infected with or recovered from COVID-19 (not recorded which).

The genes are TRBV9 and TRBJ2-1, with D perhaps TRBD1 (6 bases). Germline V gene data show CDR1 as SGDLS and CDR2 as YYNGEE. Between the trimmed V and J ends, which lost 0 bases and 7 bases, there was a span of 17 bases. CDR3 length equals 16 residues. CDR3 nucleotides: TGTGCCAGCAGCGTAGCTACAGGGCCCCTAGGGAATGAGCAGTTCTTC. Protein sequence: CASSVATGPLGNEQFF.

This clone was found a few times. This rearrangement joins TRBV7-2 to TRBJ2-5, with 9 bases lining up with TRBD2. CDR3 size: 15 residues. Germline V gene sequence: CDR1 SGHTA, CDR2 FQGNSA. J gave up 5 bases and V 1 base, and 5 bases lay outside the gene matches. The CDR3 DNA reads TGTGCCAGCAGCTTAGGAGCGGGAGGTATGGAGACCCAGTACTTC. Its protein product is CASSLGAGGMETQYF.

This clone appeared a single time. The chain's CDR3 is CASSQGASGAQETQYF. CDR3 bases: TGTGCCAGCAGCCAAGGGGCTAGCGGGGCCCAAGAGACCCAGTACTTC. This chain links TRBV3-1 (or the pseudogene TRBV3-2) with TRBJ2-5; TRBD2 agrees at 9 bases. Germline CDR1 and CDR2: LGHDT and YNNKEL (reference sequence). Losses at the gene ends were 1 base for V and 1 base for J; bases not matched to a gene: 4. The CDR3 extends over 16 amino acids.

The chain combines TRBV29-1 with TRBJ2-7, with TRBD2 identical over 7 bases. Germline V gene lookup returns CDR1 SQVTM and CDR2 ANQGSEA. V lost 4 bases and J lost 3; bases outside the gene matches: 9. There are 14 residues in the CDR3. Here the CDR3 DNA reads TGCAGCGTTGTACTAGGGGCTAGCGGCTACGAGCAGTACTTC. Residues: CSVVLGASGYEQYF.

The chain couples TRBV14 to TRBJ2-3; 11 bases line up with TRBD2. Germline CDR1 SGHDN, CDR2 FVKESK. The CDR3 length is 17 residues. V gave up 4 bases and J gave up 4 bases; unmatched junction bases: 10. Here the CDR3 reads CASSPYELAGAADTQYF. The CDR3 region has the DNA TGTGCCAGCAGCCCCTATGAACTAGCGGGAGCGGCAGATACGCAGTATTTT.

The chain couples TRBV7-5 to TRBJ1-2; the tabulated D call, TRBD1, remains unverified against the DNA. TRBV7-5 is given as a pseudogene. CDR3 length equals 17 residues. The CDR3 region is CVRSPRTGAPTNYGYTF. In DNA, the CDR3 is TGTGTCAGAAGCCCAAGGACAGGGGCGCCAACTAACTATGGCTACACCTTC.

This clone came up once. The V and J genes are TRBV5-1 and TRBJ2-1, with TRBD2 identical over 13 bases. The germline V gene encodes CDR1 SGHRS and CDR2 YFSETQ. The CDR3 runs to 16 residues. Trimming took 0 bases from V and 10 from J; bases not matched to a gene: 7. CDR3 DNA sequence: TGCGCCAGCAGCTTGGGCGGACTAGCGGGAGTACAAGAGCAGTTCTTC. It codes for CASSLGGLAGVQEQFF.

The chain recombines TRBV5-6 with TRBJ1-5; TRBD1 is a possible D gene (6 bases). The CDR3 has 14 residues. In germline, CDR1 is SGHDT, CDR2 YYEEEE. V lost 0 bases, J lost 7 bases, and 11 bases lay in between. CDR3 DNA sequence: TGTGCCAGCAGCTTGGGTGGGGGCAGCCAGCCCCAGCATTTT. Translating gives CASSLGGGSQPQHF.

The V gene is TRBV3-1 (or the pseudogene TRBV3-2), the J gene TRBJ2-1; D is unclear. V lost 0 bases and J 0 bases, leaving 6 bases between the germline ends. From germline, CDR1 is LGHDT and CDR2 YNNKEL (reference sequence). CDR3 length equals 15 residues. The CDR3 spells CASSQEMSSYNEQFF. The CDR3 DNA reads as TGTGCCAGCAGCCAAGAGATGAGCTCCTACAATGAGCAGTTCTTC.

The DNA of the CDR3 is TGTGCCAGCAGCTACCAGGGTGGGGATGAAAAACTGTTTTTT. Amino acids: CASSYQGGDEKLFF. The J gene is TRBJ1-4, the V gene TRBV7-2, with D tentatively TRBD1 (5 bases). CDR3 length equals 14 residues. Trimming removed 4 bases at V and 6 bases at J, with 12 bases between. Looked up from germline, CDR1 is SGHTA and CDR2 is FQGNSA.

The gene calls are TRBV6-1 and TRBJ2-7; D uncertain. This CDR3 spans 14 amino acids. Trimming removed 2 bases from V and 1 base from J, with 9 bases in between. Germline values: CDR1 MNHNS, CDR2 SASEGT. CDR3 loop: CASSERLSSYEQYF. The CDR3 nucleotides are TGTGCCAGCAGTGAACGTTTGAGTTCCTACGAGCAGTACTTC.

The rearrangement joins TRBV2 to TRBJ2-1, with TRBD2 matching over 12 bases. Germline V gene data show CDR1 as SNHLY and CDR2 as FYNNEI. This CDR3 has 16 amino acids. V shed 5 bases and J 8 bases; nucleotides not matched to a gene: 10. The CDR3 spells CASSPQTSGSRDEQFF. CDR3 coding DNA: TGTGCCAGCAGTCCCCAGACTAGCGGGAGTCGAGATGAGCAGTTCTTC.

This chain joins TRBV11-2 and TRBJ2-1, with TRBD2 identical over 10 bases. V gave up 5 bases and J gave up 9 bases; unmatched junction bases: 10. Looked up from germline, CDR1 is SGHAT and CDR2 is FQNNGV. The CDR3 loop spans 15 amino acids. CDR3 sequence: CASSALAGVSSEQFF. For the CDR3, the DNA is TGTGCCAGCAGCGCTCTAGCGGGAGTCAGTAGTGAGCAGTTCTTC.

Turning to this clone: Other DNA sequences in the same sample also yield this CDR3. The chain couples TRBV3-1 (or the pseudogene TRBV3-2) to TRBJ2-2, with D unresolved. V was clipped by 2 bases and J by 5 bases, with 6 bases between them. Per the germline V gene, CDR1 is LGHDT and CDR2 is YNNKEL (reference sequence). The CDR3 sequence is 13 residues long. In DNA form, the CDR3 reads TGTGCCAGCAGCCAACTCTCTACCGGGGAGCTGTTTTTT. Protein product: CASSQLSTGELFF.

The chain employs TRBV24-1 and TRBJ2-1; 8 bases match TRBD2. The CDR3 sequence is 16 residues long. The junction had 5 bases not matched to a gene; V was cut back by 5 bases and J by 0 bases. From germline, CDR1 is KGHDR and CDR2 SFDVKD. The CDR3 spells CATSGGSGSSYNEQFF. DNA of the CDR3: TGTGCCACCAGTGGTGGGAGCGGGAGCTCCTACAATGAGCAGTTCTTC.

V gene TRBV5-1 combines with J gene TRBJ2-2; 11 bases are shared with TRBD2. The V segment lost 4 bases and the J segment 13 bases; nucleotides outside the gene matches: 9. Germline CDR1 is SGHRS and CDR2 is YFSETQ. This CDR3 has 14 residues. The CDR3 protein is CASSDSGRAEGLFF. Written as DNA, the CDR3 is TGCGCCAGCAGCGATAGCGGGAGGGCCGAGGGGCTGTTTTTT. The full variable domain, in which reference TRBV5-1 and TRBJ2-2 provide the parts outside the CDR3, is KAGVTQTPRYLIKTRGQQVTLSCSPISGHRSVSWYQQTPGQGLQFLFEYFSETQRNKGNFPGRFSGRQFSNSRSEMNVSTLELGDSALYLCASSDSGRAEGLFFGEGSRLTVL.

The rearrangement joins TRBV27 to TRBJ1-2, with 8 bases lining up with TRBD1. The CDR3 spans 12 residues. The V and J ends lost 3 bases and 9 bases, in that order; junction bases with no gene match: 3. Germline assignment: CDR1 MNHEY and CDR2 SMNVEV (reference sequence). As DNA, the CDR3 is TGTGCCAGCAGTTTCCGACAGGGGAGCTACACCTTC. Residues: CASSFRQGSYTF.

The chain recombines TRBV6-1 with TRBJ1-6, with a weak D call TRBD1 (5 bases). The V gene lost 4 bases and the J gene lost 10 bases, with 17 bases spanning the gap. This CDR3 is built from 15 residues. Germline V gives CDR1 MNHNS, CDR2 SASEGT. CDR3: CASSADGALGSPLHF. The CDR3 DNA sequence: TGTGCCAGCAGTGCCGATGGGGCGCTGGGGTCACCCCTCCACTTT.

This chain connects TRBV11-2 to TRBJ2-1; D is possibly TRBD2 (6 bases). The CDR3 has 15 amino acids. V lost 8 bases to trimming and J lost 5 bases, with 19 bases between them. Per germline, CDR1 SGHAT and CDR2 FQNNGV. The CDR3 DNA is TGTGCCAGCGGACCCCGTCTAGCGATAAACAATGAGCAGTTCTTC. Its protein is CASGPRLAINNEQFF.

V gene TRBV6-5 combines with J gene TRBJ2-7; 13 bases are a match to TRBD2. The length of the CDR3 is 13 residues. Trimming took 8 bases from V and 7 from J; bases not matched to a gene: 5. In germline, CDR1 is MNHEY, CDR2 SVGAGI. In DNA, the CDR3 is TGTGCCAGCCGGACTAGCGGGGGACCAGAGCAGTACTTC. This translates into CASRTSGGPEQYF.

This chain joins TRBV7-3 and TRBJ2-3, with 7 positions matching TRBD2. The germline V gene has CDR1 SGHTA and CDR2 FQGTGA. The CDR3 runs 15 residues. V trimming: 5 bases; J trimming: 1 base; junction bases outside the gene matches: 6. The CDR3: CASSLTSDRTDTQYF. The CDR3 nucleotides read TGTGCCAGCAGCCTCACTAGCGACCGCACAGATACGCAGTATTTT.

The V call is TRBV4-2, the J call TRBJ2-3; D remains ambiguous. CDR3 length: 15 residues. Trimming took 0 bases from V and 3 from J, leaving 10 bases between them. The germline V gene encodes CDR1 LGHNA and CDR2 YNFKEQ. The CDR3: CASSQDKAGTDTQYF. The CDR3 region has the DNA TGTGCCAGCAGCCAAGATAAAGCCGGTACAGATACGCAGTATTTT.

The chain uses TRBV5-1 and TRBJ2-2, with 7 nucleotides matching TRBD1. The CDR3 runs 16 residues. Per the germline V gene, CDR1 is SGHRS and CDR2 is YFSETQ. Germline trimming cut 1 base from V and 2 bases from J; bases unmatched to any gene: 5. The CDR3 reads CASSLRTGPNTGELFF. The CDR3 nucleotides are TGCGCCAGCAGCTTGAGGACAGGACCTAACACCGGGGAGCTGTTTTTT.

The V and J genes are TRBV7-2 and TRBJ2-1; 12 bases match TRBD2. Trimming cost V 0 bases and J 4 bases; bases outside gene matches: 4. The CDR3 is made up of 17 amino acids. The germline gives CDR1 SGHTA, CDR2 FQGNSA. The CDR3 is CASSLATGLAGYNEQFF. The CDR3 DNA sequence: TGTGCCAGCAGCTTAGCGACCGGACTAGCGGGGTACAATGAGCAGTTCTTC.

V is TRBV6-1 and J is TRBJ2-6; 7 nucleotides agree with TRBD1. The CDR3 runs 17 residues. Trimming removed 5 bases from V and 0 bases from J; junction bases left unmatched: 7. Germline V gene sequence: CDR1 MNHNS, CDR2 SASEGT. CDR3 residues: CASSKGGDSSGANVLTF. CDR3 nucleotide sequence: TGTGCCAGCAGTAAAGGGGGCGACAGCTCTGGGGCCAACGTCCTGACTTTC.

The rearrangement links TRBV6-5 to TRBJ1-1, with D possibly being TRBD1 (6 bases). The CDR3 spans 14 residues. Germline V gene lookup returns CDR1 MNHEY and CDR2 SVGAGI. V was trimmed by 0 bases and J by 7 bases, leaving 12 bases between them. CDR3 coding DNA: TGTGCCAGCAGTTACTCCGGGACACTGGATGAAGCTTTCTTT. It specifies CASSYSGTLDEAFF.

The genes are TRBV2 and TRBJ2-3; tentatively, D is TRBD1 (5 bases). The V end was cut by 8 bases, the J end by 1 base, with 13 bases between. Per germline, CDR1 SNHLY and CDR2 FYNNEI. The CDR3 is 14 amino acids. The CDR3 region has the DNA TGTGCCAGCGGCCAGCTGGGGCGCACAGATACGCAGTATTTT. Its translation is CASGQLGRTDTQYF.

The chain carries TRBV19 and TRBJ2-1, with D possibly being TRBD1 (6 bases). The V end was cut by 4 bases, the J end by 10 bases, with 17 bases between. The CDR3 runs to 14 residues. In germline, CDR1 is LNHDA, CDR2 SQIVND (reference sequence). Here the CDR3 reads CASSRGNRVNEQFF. For the CDR3, the DNA is TGTGCCAGTAGTAGAGGAAACAGGGTCAACGAGCAGTTCTTC.

The rearrangement uses TRBV6-5 and TRBJ2-1; a weak D match, TRBD1 (6 bases). Trimming removed 4 bases from V and 5 bases from J, with 9 bases in between. The CDR3 spans 13 residues. CDR1 MNHEY and CDR2 SVGAGI come from the germline V gene. CDR3 nucleotides: TGTGCCAGCAGTTCACAGGGAAACAATGAGCAGTTCTTC. Encoded protein: CASSSQGNNEQFF.

In this sample, this clone turned up once. The V and J genes are TRBV18 and TRBJ2-2, with TRBD2 matching over 8 bases. J lost 2 bases, V lost 6 bases, and 11 bases had no gene match. The CDR3 length is 17 residues. Germline CDR1 and CDR2: KGHSH and LQKENI. CDR3 DNA: TGTGCCAGCTCCCTAACAGACAGCGGGAGCAACACCGGGGAGCTGTTTTTT. Translation: CASSLTDSGSNTGELFF.